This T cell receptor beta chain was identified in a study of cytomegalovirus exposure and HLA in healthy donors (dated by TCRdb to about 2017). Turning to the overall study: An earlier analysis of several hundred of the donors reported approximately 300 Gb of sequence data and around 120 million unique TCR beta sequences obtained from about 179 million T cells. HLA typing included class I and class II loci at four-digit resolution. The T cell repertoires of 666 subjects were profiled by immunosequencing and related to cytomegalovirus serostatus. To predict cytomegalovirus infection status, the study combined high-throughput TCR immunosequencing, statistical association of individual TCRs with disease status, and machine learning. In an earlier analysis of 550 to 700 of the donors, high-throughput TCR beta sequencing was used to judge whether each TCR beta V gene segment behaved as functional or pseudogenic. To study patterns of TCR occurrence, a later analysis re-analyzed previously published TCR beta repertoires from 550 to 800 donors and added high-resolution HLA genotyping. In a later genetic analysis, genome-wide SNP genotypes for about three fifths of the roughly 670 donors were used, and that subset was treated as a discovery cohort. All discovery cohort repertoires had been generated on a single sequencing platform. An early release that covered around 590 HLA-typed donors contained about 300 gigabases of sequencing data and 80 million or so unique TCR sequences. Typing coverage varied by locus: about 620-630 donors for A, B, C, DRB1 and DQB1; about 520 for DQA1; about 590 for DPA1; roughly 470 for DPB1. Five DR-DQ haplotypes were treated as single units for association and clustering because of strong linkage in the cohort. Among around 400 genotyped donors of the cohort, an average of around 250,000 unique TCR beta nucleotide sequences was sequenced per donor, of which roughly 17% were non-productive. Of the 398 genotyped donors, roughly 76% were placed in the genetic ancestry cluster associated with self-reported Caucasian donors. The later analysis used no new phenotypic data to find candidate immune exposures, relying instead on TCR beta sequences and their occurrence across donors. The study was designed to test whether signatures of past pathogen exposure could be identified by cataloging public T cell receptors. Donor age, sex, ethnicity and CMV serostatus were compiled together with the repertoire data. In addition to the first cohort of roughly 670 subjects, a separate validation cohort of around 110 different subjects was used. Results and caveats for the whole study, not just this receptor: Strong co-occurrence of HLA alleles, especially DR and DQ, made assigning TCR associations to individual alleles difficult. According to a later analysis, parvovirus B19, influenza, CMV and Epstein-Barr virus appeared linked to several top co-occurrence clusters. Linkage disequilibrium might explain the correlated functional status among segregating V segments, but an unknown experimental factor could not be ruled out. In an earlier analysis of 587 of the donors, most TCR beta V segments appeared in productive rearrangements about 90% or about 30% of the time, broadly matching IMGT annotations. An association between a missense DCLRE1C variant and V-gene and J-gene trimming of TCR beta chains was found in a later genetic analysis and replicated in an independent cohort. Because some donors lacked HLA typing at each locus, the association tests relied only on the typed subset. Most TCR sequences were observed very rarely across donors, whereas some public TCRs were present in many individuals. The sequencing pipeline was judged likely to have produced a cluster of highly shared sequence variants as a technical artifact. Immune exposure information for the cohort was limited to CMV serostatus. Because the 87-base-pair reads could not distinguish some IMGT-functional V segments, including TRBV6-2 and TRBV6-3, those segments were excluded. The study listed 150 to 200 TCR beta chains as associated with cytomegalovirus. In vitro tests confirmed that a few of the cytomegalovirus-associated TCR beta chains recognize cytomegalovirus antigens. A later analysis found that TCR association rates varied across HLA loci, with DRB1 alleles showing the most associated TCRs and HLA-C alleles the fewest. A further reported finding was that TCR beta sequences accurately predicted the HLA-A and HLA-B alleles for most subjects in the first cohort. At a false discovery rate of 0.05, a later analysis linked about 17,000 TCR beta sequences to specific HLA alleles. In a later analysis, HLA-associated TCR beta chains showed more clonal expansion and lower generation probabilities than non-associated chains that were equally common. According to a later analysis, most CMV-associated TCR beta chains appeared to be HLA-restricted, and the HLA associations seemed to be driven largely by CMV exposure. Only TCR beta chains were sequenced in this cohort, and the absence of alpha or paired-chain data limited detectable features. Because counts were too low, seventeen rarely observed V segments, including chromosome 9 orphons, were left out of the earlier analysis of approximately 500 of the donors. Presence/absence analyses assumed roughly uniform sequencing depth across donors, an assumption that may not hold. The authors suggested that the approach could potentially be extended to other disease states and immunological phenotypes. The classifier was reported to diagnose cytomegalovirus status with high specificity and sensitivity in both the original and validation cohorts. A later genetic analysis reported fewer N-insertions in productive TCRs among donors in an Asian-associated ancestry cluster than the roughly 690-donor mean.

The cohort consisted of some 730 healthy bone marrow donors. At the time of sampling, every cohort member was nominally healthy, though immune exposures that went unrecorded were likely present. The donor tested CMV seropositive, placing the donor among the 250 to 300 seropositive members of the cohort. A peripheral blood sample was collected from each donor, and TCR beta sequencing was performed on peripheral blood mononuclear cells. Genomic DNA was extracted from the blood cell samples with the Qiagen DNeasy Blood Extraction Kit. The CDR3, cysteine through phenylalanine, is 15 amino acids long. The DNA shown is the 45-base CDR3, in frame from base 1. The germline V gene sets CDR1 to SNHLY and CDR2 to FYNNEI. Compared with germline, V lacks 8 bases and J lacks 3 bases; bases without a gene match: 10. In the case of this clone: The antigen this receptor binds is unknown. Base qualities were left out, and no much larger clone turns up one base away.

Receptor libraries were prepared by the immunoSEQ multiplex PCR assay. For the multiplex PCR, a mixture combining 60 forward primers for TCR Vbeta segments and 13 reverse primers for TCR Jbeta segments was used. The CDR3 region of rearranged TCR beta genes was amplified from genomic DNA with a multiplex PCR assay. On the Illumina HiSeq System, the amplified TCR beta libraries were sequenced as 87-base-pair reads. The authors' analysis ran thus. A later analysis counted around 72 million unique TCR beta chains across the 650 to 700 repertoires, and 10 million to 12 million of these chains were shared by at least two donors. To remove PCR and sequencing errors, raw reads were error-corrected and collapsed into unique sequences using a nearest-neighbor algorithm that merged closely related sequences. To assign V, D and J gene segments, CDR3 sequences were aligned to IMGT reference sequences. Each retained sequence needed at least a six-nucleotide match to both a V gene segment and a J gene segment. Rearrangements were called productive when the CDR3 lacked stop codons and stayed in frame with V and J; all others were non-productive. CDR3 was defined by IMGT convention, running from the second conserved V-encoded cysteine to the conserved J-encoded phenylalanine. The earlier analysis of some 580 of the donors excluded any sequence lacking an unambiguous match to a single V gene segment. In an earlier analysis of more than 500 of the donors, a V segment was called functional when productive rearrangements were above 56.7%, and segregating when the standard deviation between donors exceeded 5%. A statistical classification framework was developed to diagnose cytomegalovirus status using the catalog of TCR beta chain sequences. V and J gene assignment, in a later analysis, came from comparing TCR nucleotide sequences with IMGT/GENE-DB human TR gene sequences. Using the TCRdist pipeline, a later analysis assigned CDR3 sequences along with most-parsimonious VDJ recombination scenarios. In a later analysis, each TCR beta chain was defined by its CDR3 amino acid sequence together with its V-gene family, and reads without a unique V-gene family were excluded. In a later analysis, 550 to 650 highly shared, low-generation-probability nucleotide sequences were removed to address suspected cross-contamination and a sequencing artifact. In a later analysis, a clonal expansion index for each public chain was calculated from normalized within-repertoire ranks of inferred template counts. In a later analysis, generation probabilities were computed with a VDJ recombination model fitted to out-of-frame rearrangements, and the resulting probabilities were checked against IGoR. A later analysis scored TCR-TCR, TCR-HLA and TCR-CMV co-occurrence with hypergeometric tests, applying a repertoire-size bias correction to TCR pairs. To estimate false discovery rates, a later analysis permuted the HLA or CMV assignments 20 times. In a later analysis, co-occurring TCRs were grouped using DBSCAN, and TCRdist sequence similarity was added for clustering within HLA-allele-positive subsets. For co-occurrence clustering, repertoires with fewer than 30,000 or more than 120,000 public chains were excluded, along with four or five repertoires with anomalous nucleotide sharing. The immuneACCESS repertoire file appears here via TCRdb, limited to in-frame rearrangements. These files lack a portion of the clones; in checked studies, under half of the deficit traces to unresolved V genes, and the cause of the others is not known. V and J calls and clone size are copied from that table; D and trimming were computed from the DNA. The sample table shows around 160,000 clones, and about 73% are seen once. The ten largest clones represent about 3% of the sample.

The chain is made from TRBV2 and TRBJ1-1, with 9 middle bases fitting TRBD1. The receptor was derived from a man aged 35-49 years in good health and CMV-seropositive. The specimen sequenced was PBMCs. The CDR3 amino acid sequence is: CASRPHRGPDTEAFF. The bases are TGTGCCAGCCGCCCACACAGGGGGCCGGACACTGAAGCTTTCTTT.